This T cell receptor (beta chain) was retrieved from a study of T cells in Graves' hyperthyroidism and ophthalmopathy. The V gene end was trimmed by 6 bases and the J gene end by 0 bases; junction bases not matched to a gene: 7. This CDR3 is 15 amino acids long. The TCR beta CDR3 regions underwent amplification using RNA transcripts as the source. The primer set for the first-round RT-PCR of the TCR CDR3 was HTBI. TCRdb fed the multiplex PCR reads into MiXCR, producing one record per CDR3 protein. This table holds roughly 300,000 distinct CDR3 sequences, approximately 13% found once. The authors deemed Graves' hyperthyroidism stable absent ophthalmopathy progression within 18 months. The hyperthyroidism patients had all been newly diagnosed, and their disease duration was under 2 months. Their ages ranged from 18 to 65 years. This sample holds PBMCs from less than 13 ml fresh peripheral blood. This clonotype was seen a handful of times.

This clonotype originated in a woman in her twenties or thirties with Graves' hyperthyroidism. This chain joins TRBV12-3 or TRBV12-4 and TRBJ2-7; TRBD2 aligns across 8 bases. The sample was blood. The chain's CDR3 is CASRPGTSSSYEQYF. In DNA, the CDR3 is TGTGCCAGCAGGCCCGGGACTAGTAGCTCCTACGAGCAGTACTTC.